The 29 T cell receptor beta chains in this list originate from one sample, sequenced in a study of beta chain features in type 1 diabetes. The investigators reverse transcribed all of the isolated RNA, so they sequenced expressed TCRB transcripts. Assay: immunoSEQ multiplex PCR; the TCRdb copy retains only in-frame clones and omits some. This sample has some 270,000 clones, with 13% to 15% found just once. Specimen: naive CD4+ T cells from blood. The receptors were gathered from a woman aged 35 to 49 in good health.

This clone was observed a handful of times. V is TRBV7-2 and J is TRBJ2-7, with TRBD2 matching 7 bases. The CDR3 has 16 amino acids. V lost 2 bases to trimming and J lost 4 bases; unmatched junction nucleotides: 11. Germline loops: CDR1 SGHTA, CDR2 FQGNSA. The CDR3 region has the DNA TGTGCCAGCAGCTTACGGCCGGGGGGTGCCTTTTACGAGCAGTACTTC. Translation: CASSLRPGGAFYEQYF.

The rearrangement joins TRBV6-6 to TRBJ2-3; TRBD1 matches at 10 bases. Germline V lookup: CDR1 MNHNY, CDR2 SVGAGI (reference sequence). V dropped 4 bases and J dropped 7; count of bases not matched to a gene: 11. CDR3 length equals 16 residues. This chain's CDR3 is CASSSSSRDRGYTQYF. CDR3 coding DNA: TGTGCCAGCAGTTCCTCCAGCCGGGACAGGGGATATACGCAGTATTTT.

This chain joins TRBV5-1 and TRBJ1-2; TRBD1 agrees at 9 bases. V dropped 4 bases and J dropped 6; count of bases not matched to a gene: 4. The CDR3 is made up of 13 amino acids. The germline V gene encodes CDR1 SGHRS and CDR2 YFSETQ. CDR3 in DNA: TGCGCCAGCAGCCGACAGGGGGAGGATGGCTACACCTTC. The encoded protein is CASSRQGEDGYTF.

A few counts support this clone. The rearrangement links TRBV18 to TRBJ2-7; 11 nucleotides line up with TRBD1. Germline trimming cut 3 bases from V and 3 bases from J; bases unmatched to any gene: 7. The CDR3 spans 16 residues. Germline CDR1 and CDR2: KGHSH and LQKENI. CDR3 sequence reads: CASSPLTGTGGYEQYF. The CDR3 DNA reads TGTGCCAGCTCACCTTTAACCGGGACAGGGGGCTACGAGCAGTACTTC.

The CDR3 spells CASSLDRGTSGSSYNEQFF. The CDR3, as DNA: TGTGCCAGCAGCTTAGACAGGGGGACTAGCGGCAGCTCCTACAATGAGCAGTTCTTC. The chain has TRBV11-2 and TRBJ2-1; TRBD2 matches 11 bases. Trimming at V came to 0 bases and at J to 0 bases, leaving 7 bases not matched to a gene. Germline V CDR1 and CDR2: SGHAT, FQNNGV. This CDR3 has 19 residues.

This clone has a handful of counts. This chain's CDR3 is CASSENRGLNTEAFF. CDR3 DNA: TGTGCCAGCAGCGAGAACAGGGGGCTGAACACTGAAGCTTTCTTT. The chain joins TRBV5-4 to TRBJ1-1; 9 bases align to TRBD1. There are 15 residues in the CDR3. The V and J ends lost 4 bases and 0 bases, in that order; junction bases with no gene match: 4. Germline assignment: CDR1 SGHNT and CDR2 YYREEE (reference sequence).

There are a few counts of this clone. The chain is built from TRBV15 and TRBJ2-3; 7 bases are shared with TRBD2. The CDR3 contains 14 residues. Trimming removed 0 bases from V and 4 bases from J; junction bases left unmatched: 1. Per the germline V gene, CDR1 is LNHNV and CDR2 is YYDKDF (reference sequence). CDR3 in DNA: TGTGCCACCAGCAGAGATGGGAGGGCAGATACGCAGTATTTT. Its translation: CATSRDGRADTQYF.

This chain joins TRBV7-9 and TRBJ2-1; D is unclear. V shed 7 bases and J shed 4 bases, with 11 bases lying between them. The germline CDR1 and CDR2 sequences are SEHNR and FQNEAQ (reference sequence). This CDR3 is 13 amino acids long. CDR3 nucleotide sequence: TGTGCCAGCACCCCCCGCCAGTACAATGAGCAGTTCTTC. Its translation is CASTPRQYNEQFF.

This clone was observed a handful of times. J is TRBJ2-4 and V is TRBV7-2; 7 bases line up with TRBD2. The CDR3 sequence is 15 residues long. J gave up 0 bases and V 3 bases, and 2 bases lay outside the gene matches. The V gene's germline CDR1 is SGHTA and CDR2 FQGNSA. CDR3 nucleotides: TGTGCCAGCAGCTTGCGGGGGATAGCCAAAAACATTCAGTACTTC. Amino acid sequence: CASSLRGIAKNIQYF.

Only a few counts were recorded for this clone. The V gene is TRBV5-8, the J gene TRBJ2-5; 9 nucleotides match TRBD2. This CDR3 contains 15 residues. The V segment lost 4 bases and the J segment 2 bases; nucleotides outside the gene matches: 6. Germline V gives CDR1 SGHTS, CDR2 YDEGEE. The CDR3 nucleotides read TGTGCCAGCAGCCCCAGACTAGCGGCACAAGAGACCCAGTACTTC. Translation: CASSPRLAAQETQYF.

This clone was detected a few times. The chain combines TRBV7-2 with TRBJ2-5; 8 nucleotides agree with TRBD2. This CDR3 is 16 amino acids long. The ends lost 1 base at V and 1 base at J; junction bases unmatched: 5. CDR1 is SGHTA, CDR2 FQGNSA, per germline. The CDR3 region is CASSLVWRGAQETQYF. For the CDR3, the DNA is TGTGCCAGCAGCTTAGTGTGGCGGGGGGCCCAAGAGACCCAGTACTTC.

This clone was counted at least ten times. The chain is built from TRBV23-1 and TRBJ2-7; D unclear. TRBV23-1 has ORF status, its function being uncertain. Trimming cost V 1 base and J 5 bases, with 6 bases left between them. This CDR3 spans 12 amino acids. The DNA for the CDR3 is TGCGCCAGCAGTCAATGTGTAGACGAGCAGTACTTC. Translated, it gives CASSQCVDEQYF.

This clone has more than one count but fewer than ten. The rearrangement uses TRBV15 and TRBJ1-2; D not resolved. CDR1 and CDR2 (germline): LNHNV, YYDKDF (reference sequence). There are 16 residues in the CDR3. Trimming shortened V by 0 bases and J by 8 bases, and 19 bases separated the two germline ends. The CDR3 reads CATSREPRTERWGYTF. The CDR3 DNA reads TGTGCCACCAGCAGAGAGCCCCGAACAGAAAGATGGGGCTACACCTTC.

This clone was seen a few times. The V gene is TRBV6-7, the J gene TRBJ2-3; 8 nucleotides align to TRBD1. TRBV6-7 is placed among ORFs of uncertain function. With V trimmed by 11 bases and J by 5 bases, 12 bases remained unmatched. The CDR3 runs to 14 residues. The CDR3 loop is CARRIRGPQDTQYF. In DNA form, the CDR3 reads TGTGCCCGCCGTATCAGGGGGCCCCAAGATACGCAGTATTTT.

This sequence joins TRBV4-3 and TRBJ1-1; 8 bases are a match to TRBD1. The CDR3 sequence is 14 residues long. V trimming: 6 bases; J trimming: 5 bases; junction bases outside the gene matches: 8. Germline V gene data show CDR1 as LGHNA and CDR2 as YSLEER. The CDR3 protein is CASRDRGVATEAFF. Here the CDR3 DNA reads TGCGCCAGCAGAGACAGGGGAGTAGCGACTGAAGCTTTCTTT.

The table lists this clone with a few counts. This sequence joins TRBV5-4 and TRBJ2-5; 9 bases map to TRBD2. V lost 5 bases and J lost 5; bases outside the gene matches: 4. The length of the CDR3 is 13 residues. Germline V gene data show CDR1 as SGHNT and CDR2 as YYREEE (reference sequence). The DNA of the CDR3 is TGTGCCAGCAGGCTAGCGGGGAGGGAGACCCAGTACTTC. Amino acid sequence: CASRLAGRETQYF.

This clone was counted only a few times. The chain employs TRBV18 and TRBJ2-7; 7 bases map to TRBD1. Germline CDR1 is KGHSH and CDR2 is LQKENI. Trimming cost V 6 bases and J 2 bases; bases outside gene matches: 10. The CDR3 spans 15 residues. The CDR3 DNA reads TGTGCCAGCTCCCCAATGGGACAGTCAACCTACGAGCAGTACTTC. It specifies CASSPMGQSTYEQYF.

This clone was seen a handful of times. The chain carries TRBV18 and TRBJ1-2; no clear D. V was cut by 3 bases and J by 5 bases, with 7 bases left in between. The V gene's germline CDR1 is KGHSH and CDR2 LQKENI. CDR3 length equals 12 residues. CDR3 loop: CASSPAVYGYTF. CDR3 DNA: TGTGCCAGCTCACCCGCAGTATATGGCTACACCTTC. The full variable domain, with the rest looked up from reference TRBV18 and TRBJ1-2, is NAGVMQNPRHLVRRRGQEARLRCSPMKGHSHVYWYRQLPEEGLKFMVYLQKENIIDESGMPKERFSAEFPKEGPSILRIQQVVRGDSAAYFCASSPAVYGYTFGSGTRLTVV.

In this sample, this clone turned up a few times. This chain links TRBV7-2 with TRBJ2-5, with 9 nucleotides matching TRBD2. Looked up from germline, CDR1 is SGHTA and CDR2 is FQGNSA. The CDR3 loop spans 18 amino acids. Trimming at V came to 1 base and at J to 4 bases, leaving 13 bases not matched to a gene. CDR3 sequence: CASSLGGWRGGIGETQYF. In DNA form, the CDR3 reads TGTGCCAGCAGCTTAGGAGGTTGGCGGGGGGGCATCGGAGAGACCCAGTACTTC.

The genes are TRBV5-1 and TRBJ2-2, with D tentatively TRBD1 (6 bases). V lost 3 bases and J 6 bases, leaving 12 bases between the germline ends. This CDR3 is 14 amino acids long. The germline CDR1 and CDR2 sequences are SGHRS and YFSETQ. The CDR3 loop reads CASSYLRGSGELFF. In DNA, the CDR3 is TGCGCCAGCAGCTACCTCAGGGGCTCCGGGGAGCTGTTTTTT.

This clone was recorded a few times. The genes are TRBV11-2 and TRBJ2-7, with D perhaps TRBD1 (5 bases). Germline assignment: CDR1 SGHAT and CDR2 FQNNGV. Trimming removed 4 bases from V and 0 bases from J, with 13 bases in between. The CDR3 covers 15 residues. CDR3 in amino acids: CASSSRPGSSYEQYF. In nucleotides, the CDR3 is TGTGCCAGCAGCTCACGACCAGGGTCCTCCTACGAGCAGTACTTC.

CDR3 amino acids: CASSPREEVGNEKLFF. CDR3 DNA sequence: TGTGCCAGCAGCCCTAGAGAGGAAGTTGGTAATGAAAAACTGTTTTTT. This chain uses TRBV7-2 with TRBJ1-4; D ambiguous. CDR1 and CDR2 (germline): SGHTA, FQGNSA. The CDR3 runs 16 residues. V dropped 5 bases and J dropped 4 bases, with 17 bases sitting between them. Supplemented by reference TRBV7-2 and TRBJ1-4, the full variable domain reads GAGVSQSPSNKVTEKGKDVELRCDPISGHTALYWYRQSLGQGLEFLIYFQGNSAPDKSGLPSDRFSAERTGGSVSTLTIQRTQQEDSAVYLCASSPREEVGNEKLFFGSGTQLSVL.

The gene calls are TRBV27 and TRBJ2-7, with TRBD1 matching 9 bases. The length of the CDR3 is 12 residues. Germline V gene sequence: CDR1 MNHEY, CDR2 SMNVEV (reference sequence). V trimming: 3 bases; J trimming: 7 bases; junction bases outside the gene matches: 1. The CDR3 DNA is TGTGCCAGCAGTTTTGGGACAGGGGAGCAGTACTTC. Protein sequence: CASSFGTGEQYF.

This clone was counted between two and nine times. The V gene is TRBV12-5, the J gene TRBJ2-1, with D possibly being TRBD2 (6 bases). Trimming shortened V by 5 bases and J by 8 bases, and 13 bases separated the two germline ends. This CDR3 has 13 amino acids. The germline CDR1 and CDR2 sequences are LGHNT and FRNRAP. This CDR3 is CASGRDSRDEQFF. The CDR3 DNA is TGTGCTAGTGGTCGGGACTCAAGGGATGAGCAGTTCTTC.

This clone was observed a few times. This sequence joins TRBV4-2 and TRBJ1-2; the D gene is possibly TRBD1 (6 bases). V was pared by 4 bases and J by 6 bases, with 18 bases between. Germline CDR1 reads LGHNA; CDR2 reads YNFKEQ. This CDR3 is 15 amino acids long. CDR3 amino acids: CASSPPMRGNHGYTF. The CDR3 bases are TGTGCCAGCAGCCCCCCCATGAGGGGGAATCATGGCTACACCTTC.

J is TRBJ2-1 and V is TRBV29-1; D may be TRBD2 (6 bases). The V gene lost 8 bases and the J gene lost 2 bases, with 16 bases spanning the gap. The germline V gene encodes CDR1 SQVTM and CDR2 ANQGSEA. The length of the CDR3 is 14 residues. The CDR3 here is CSLIIGLPYNEQFF. DNA for the CDR3: TGCAGCCTTATAATAGGACTACCCTACAATGAGCAGTTCTTC.

This rearrangement joins TRBV6-6 to TRBJ2-7; D perhaps matches TRBD2 (5 bases). Looked up from germline, CDR1 is MNHNY and CDR2 is SVGAGI (reference sequence). Trimming shortened V by 2 bases and J by 4 bases, and 12 bases separated the two germline ends. The CDR3 is 14 amino acids. DNA for the CDR3: TGTGCCAGCAGTTACCGATCACGGAGGTACGAGCAGTACTTC. Translated: CASSYRSRRYEQYF.

This clone was seen a few times. This chain links TRBV2 with TRBJ2-5, with 11 bases matching TRBD2. The CDR3 contains 13 residues. CDR1 is SNHLY, CDR2 FYNNEI, per germline. The ends lost 6 bases at V and 11 bases at J; junction bases unmatched: 8. CDR3 residues: CASRISGGALQYF. DNA of the CDR3: TGTGCCAGCAGGATTAGCGGGGGGGCCTTGCAGTACTTC.

This chain joins TRBV6-6 and TRBJ2-1; 9 nucleotides match TRBD2. Trimming cost V 6 bases and J 7 bases; bases outside gene matches: 13. Germline V lookup: CDR1 MNHNY, CDR2 SVGAGI (reference sequence). The CDR3 runs to 16 residues. This CDR3 is CASRRLGGGAGNEQFF. CDR3 nucleotides: TGTGCCAGCAGGCGACTGGGCGGGGGGGCAGGGAATGAGCAGTTCTTC.